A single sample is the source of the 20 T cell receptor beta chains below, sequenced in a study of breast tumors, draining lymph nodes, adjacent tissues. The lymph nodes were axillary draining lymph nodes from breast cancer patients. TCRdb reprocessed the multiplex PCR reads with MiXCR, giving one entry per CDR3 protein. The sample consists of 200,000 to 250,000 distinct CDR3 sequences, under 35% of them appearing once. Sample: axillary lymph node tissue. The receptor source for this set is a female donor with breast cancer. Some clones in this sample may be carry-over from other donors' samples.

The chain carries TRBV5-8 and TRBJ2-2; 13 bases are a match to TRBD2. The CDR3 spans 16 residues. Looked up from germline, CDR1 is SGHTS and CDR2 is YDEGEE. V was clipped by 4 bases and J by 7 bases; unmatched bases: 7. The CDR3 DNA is TGTGCCAGCAGCCCGGGACTAGCGGGAAGAGACGGGGAGCTGTTTTTT. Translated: CASSPGLAGRDGELFF.

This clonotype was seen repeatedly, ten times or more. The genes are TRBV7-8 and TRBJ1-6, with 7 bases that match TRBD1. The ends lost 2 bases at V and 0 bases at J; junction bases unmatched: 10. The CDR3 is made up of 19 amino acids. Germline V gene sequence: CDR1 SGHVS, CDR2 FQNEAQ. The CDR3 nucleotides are TGTGCCAGCAGCTTATTGCAGATGACAGGGAGCTCCTATAATTCACCCCTCCACTTT. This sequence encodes CASSLLQMTGSSYNSPLHF.

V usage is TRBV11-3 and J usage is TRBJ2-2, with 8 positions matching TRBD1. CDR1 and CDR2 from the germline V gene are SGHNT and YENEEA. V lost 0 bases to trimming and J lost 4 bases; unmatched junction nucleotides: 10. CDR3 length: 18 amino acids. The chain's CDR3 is CASSLDIGDRQVTGELFF. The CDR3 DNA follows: TGTGCCAGCAGCTTAGATATTGGGGACAGGCAAGTCACCGGGGAGCTGTTTTTT. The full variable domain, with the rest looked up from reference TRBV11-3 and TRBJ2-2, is EAGVVQSPRYKIIEKKQPVAFWCNPISGHNTLYWYLQNLGQGPELLIRYENEEAVDDSQLPKDRFSAERLKGVDSTLKIQPAELGDSAVYLCASSLDIGDRQVTGELFFGEGSRLTVL.

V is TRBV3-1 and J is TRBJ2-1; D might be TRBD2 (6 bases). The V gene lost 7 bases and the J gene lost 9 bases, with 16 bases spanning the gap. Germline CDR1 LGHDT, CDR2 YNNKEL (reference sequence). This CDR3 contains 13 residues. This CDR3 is CASKLGGGGEQFF. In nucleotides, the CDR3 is TGTGCCAGCAAGCTGGGGGGTGGCGGTGAGCAGTTCTTC.

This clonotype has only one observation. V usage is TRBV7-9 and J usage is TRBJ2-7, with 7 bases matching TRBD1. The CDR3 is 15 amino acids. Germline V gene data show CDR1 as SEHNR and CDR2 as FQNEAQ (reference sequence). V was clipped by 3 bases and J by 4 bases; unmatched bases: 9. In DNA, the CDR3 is TGTGCCAGCAGCTTCAGCGAAACGGGACAGTACGAGCAGTACTTC. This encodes CASSFSETGQYEQYF.

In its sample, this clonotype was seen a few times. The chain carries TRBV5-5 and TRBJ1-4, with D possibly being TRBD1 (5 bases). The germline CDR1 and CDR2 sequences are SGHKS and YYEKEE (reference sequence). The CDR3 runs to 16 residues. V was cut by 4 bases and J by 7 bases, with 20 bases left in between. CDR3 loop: CASSPGPGNRGEKLFF. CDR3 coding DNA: TGTGCCAGCAGCCCGGGTCCAGGGAATCGGGGTGAAAAACTGTTTTTT.

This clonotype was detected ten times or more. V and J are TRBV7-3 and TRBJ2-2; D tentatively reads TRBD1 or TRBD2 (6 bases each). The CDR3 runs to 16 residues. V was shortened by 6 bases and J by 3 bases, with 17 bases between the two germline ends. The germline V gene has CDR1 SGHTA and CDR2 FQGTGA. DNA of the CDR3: TGTGCCAGCAGTCTCCAAGGGGGACTGGACACCGGGGAGCTGTTTTTT. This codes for CASSLQGGLDTGELFF.

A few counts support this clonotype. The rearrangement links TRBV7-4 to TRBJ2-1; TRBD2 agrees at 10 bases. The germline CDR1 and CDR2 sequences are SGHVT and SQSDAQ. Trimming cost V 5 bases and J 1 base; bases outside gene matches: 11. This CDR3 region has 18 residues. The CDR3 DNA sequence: TGTGCCAGCAGCCAGGCTCCGAGCGGGAGGGGTTCCTACAATGAGCAGTTCTTC. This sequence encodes CASSQAPSGRGSYNEQFF.

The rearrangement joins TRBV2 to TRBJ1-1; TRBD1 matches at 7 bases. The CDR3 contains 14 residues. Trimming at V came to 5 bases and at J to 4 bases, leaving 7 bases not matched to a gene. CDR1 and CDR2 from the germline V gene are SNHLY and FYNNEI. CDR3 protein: CASSKQGVSTEAFF. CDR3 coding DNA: TGTGCCAGCAGTAAGCAGGGGGTAAGCACTGAAGCTTTCTTT.

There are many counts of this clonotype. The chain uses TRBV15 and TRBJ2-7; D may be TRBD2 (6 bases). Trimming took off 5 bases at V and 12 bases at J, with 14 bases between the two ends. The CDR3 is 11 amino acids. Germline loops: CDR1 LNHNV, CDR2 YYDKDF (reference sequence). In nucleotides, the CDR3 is TGTGCCACCAGCGCTACTAGCCGGCTGTACTTC. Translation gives CATSATSRLYF.

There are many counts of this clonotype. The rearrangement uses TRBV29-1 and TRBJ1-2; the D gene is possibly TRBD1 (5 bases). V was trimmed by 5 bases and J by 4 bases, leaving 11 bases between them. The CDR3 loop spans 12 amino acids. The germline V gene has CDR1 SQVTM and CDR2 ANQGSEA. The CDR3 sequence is CSVYTTVYGYTF. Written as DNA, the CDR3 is TGCAGCGTTTACACGACAGTCTATGGCTACACCTTC.

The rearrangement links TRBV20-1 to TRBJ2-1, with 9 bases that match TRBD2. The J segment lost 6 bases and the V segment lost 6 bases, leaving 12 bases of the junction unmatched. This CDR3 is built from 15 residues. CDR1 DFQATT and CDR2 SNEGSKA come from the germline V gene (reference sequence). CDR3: CSADFSGSGRNEQFF. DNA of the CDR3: TGCAGTGCCGATTTTAGCGGGAGCGGGCGCAATGAGCAGTTCTTC.

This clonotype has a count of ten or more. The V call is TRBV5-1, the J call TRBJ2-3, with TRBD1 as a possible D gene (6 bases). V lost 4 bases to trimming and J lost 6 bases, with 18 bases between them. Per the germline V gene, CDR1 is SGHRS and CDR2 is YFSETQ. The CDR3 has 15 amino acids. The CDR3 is CASSPGTSPSDTQYF. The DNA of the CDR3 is TGCGCCAGCAGCCCGGGGACATCCCCATCGGATACGCAGTATTTT.

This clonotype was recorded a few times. CDR3 sequence: CASSFQGAPSYEQYF. In DNA, the CDR3 is TGTGCCAGCAGCTTTCAGGGGGCGCCTTCCTACGAGCAGTACTTC. The chain recombines TRBV11-3 with TRBJ2-7; 8 nucleotides align to TRBD1. After removal of 3 bases from V and 1 base from J, the junction contained 5 bases not matched to a gene. The CDR3 is made up of 15 amino acids. Germline V gene data show CDR1 as SGHNT and CDR2 as YENEEA.

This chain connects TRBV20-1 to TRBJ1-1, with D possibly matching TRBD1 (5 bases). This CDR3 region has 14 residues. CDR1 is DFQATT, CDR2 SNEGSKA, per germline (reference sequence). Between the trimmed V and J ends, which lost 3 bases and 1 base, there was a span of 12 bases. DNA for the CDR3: TGCAGTGCTAGCCAAATAAGGGGGAACACTGAAGCTTTCTTT. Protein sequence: CSASQIRGNTEAFF.

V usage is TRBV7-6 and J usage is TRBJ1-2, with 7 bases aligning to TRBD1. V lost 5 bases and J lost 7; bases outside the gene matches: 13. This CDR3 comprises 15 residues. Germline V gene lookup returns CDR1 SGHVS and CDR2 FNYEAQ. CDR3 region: CASSVKTGSPSGYTF. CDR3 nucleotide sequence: TGTGCCAGCAGCGTTAAGACAGGGTCGCCGTCTGGCTACACCTTC.

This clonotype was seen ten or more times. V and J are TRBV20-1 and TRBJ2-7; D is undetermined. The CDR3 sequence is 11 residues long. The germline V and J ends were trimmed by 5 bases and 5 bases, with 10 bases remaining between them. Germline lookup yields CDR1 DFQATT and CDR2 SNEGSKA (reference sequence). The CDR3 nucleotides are TGCAGTGCTCGGCTTGTGAACGAGCAGTACTTC. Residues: CSARLVNEQYF.

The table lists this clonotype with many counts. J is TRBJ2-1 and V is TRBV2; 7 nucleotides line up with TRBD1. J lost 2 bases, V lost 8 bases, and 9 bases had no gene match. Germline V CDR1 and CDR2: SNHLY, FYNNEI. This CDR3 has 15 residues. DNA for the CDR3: TGTGCCAGCCAACCCCGACAGGGAACCTACAATGAGCAGTTCTTC. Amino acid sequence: CASQPRQGTYNEQFF.

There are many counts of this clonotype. The CDR3 DNA is TGTGCCAGCAGCTCTACCCTAGCGGGGAGCTCCTACAATGAGCAGTTCTTC. Translation gives CASSSTLAGSSYNEQFF. J is TRBJ2-1 and V is TRBV7-9; the match to TRBD2 covers 9 bases. The ends lost 4 bases at V and 0 bases at J; junction bases unmatched: 7. The V gene's germline CDR1 is SEHNR and CDR2 FQNEAQ (reference sequence). CDR3 length: 17 amino acids.

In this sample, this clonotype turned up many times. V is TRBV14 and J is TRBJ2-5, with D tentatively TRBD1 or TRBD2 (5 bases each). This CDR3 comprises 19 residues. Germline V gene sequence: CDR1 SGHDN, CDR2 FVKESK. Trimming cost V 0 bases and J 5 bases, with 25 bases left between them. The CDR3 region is CASSQDQRGWAGRQETQYF. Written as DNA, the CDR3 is TGTGCCAGCAGCCAAGATCAGAGGGGATGGGCAGGCCGCCAGGAGACCCAGTACTTC.